The 8 T cell receptor beta chains in this list originate from one sample, sequenced in a study of blood T cell repertoires in COVID-19. Measured with immunoSEQ multiplex PCR; TCRdb has only the in-frame clones, and not every one. The table has approximately 89,000 clones, 75% to 85% seen once. The source material was peripheral blood. All receptors derive from an elderly woman with acute or convalescent COVID-19.

The chain couples TRBV5-1 to TRBJ2-1, with 7 positions matching TRBD2. V lost 4 bases, J lost 2 bases, and 12 bases stayed unmatched. The germline gives CDR1 SGHRS, CDR2 YFSETQ. This CDR3 is built from 17 residues. The DNA of the CDR3 is TGCGCCAGCAGCCCCCGCGGAGGGAGGGGACCCTACAATGAGCAGTTCTTC. The encoded protein is CASSPRGGRGPYNEQFF.

The chain has TRBV6-5 and TRBJ1-2; a possible D gene is TRBD1 (5 bases). CDR1 is MNHEY, CDR2 SVGAGI, per germline. This CDR3 has 12 amino acids. Trimming pared 6 bases from V and 1 base from J, leaving 6 bases between. This CDR3 is CASRQDNYGYTF. CDR3 DNA: TGTGCCAGCAGACAGGATAACTATGGCTACACCTTC.

V is TRBV7-8 and J is TRBJ1-2; 7 bases agree with TRBD1. The CDR3 has 14 amino acids. V shed 5 bases, J shed 8 bases, and the junction held 11 bases outside the gene matches. The V gene's germline CDR1 is SGHVS and CDR2 FQNEAQ. This CDR3 reads CASSPRQGRKGYTF. The DNA of the CDR3 is TGTGCCAGCAGCCCCAGACAGGGAAGAAAGGGCTACACCTTC.

This rearrangement joins TRBV2 to TRBJ1-1, with TRBD1 identical over 9 bases. Looked up from germline, CDR1 is SNHLY and CDR2 is FYNNEI. The CDR3 covers 15 residues. V shed 2 bases and J 4 bases; nucleotides not matched to a gene: 5. CDR3 DNA sequence: TGTGCCAGCAGTGAATCACAGGGGGCGATCACTGAAGCTTTCTTT. It translates to CASSESQGAITEAFF. Full variable domain (missing parts from reference TRBV2 and TRBJ1-1): EPEVTQTPSHQVTQMGQEVILRCVPISNHLYFYWYRQILGQKVEFLVSFYNNEISEKSEIFDDQFSVERPDGSNFTLKIRSTKLEDSAMYFCASSESQGAITEAFFGQGTRLTVV.

As concerns this clone: The same CDR3 is also encoded by other DNA sequences in this sample. The V gene is TRBV5-1, the J gene TRBJ2-3, with D maybe TRBD1 (6 bases). The V gene's germline CDR1 is SGHRS and CDR2 YFSETQ. The CDR3 loop spans 13 amino acids. Trimming took off 2 bases at V and 4 bases at J, with 8 bases between the two ends. This CDR3 reads CASSLQGADTQYF. In nucleotides, the CDR3 is TGCGCCAGCAGCTTACAGGGTGCAGATACGCAGTATTTT.

This rearrangement joins TRBV7-9 to TRBJ2-5; possibly TRBD1 for D (8 bases). Per the germline V gene, CDR1 is SEHNR and CDR2 is FQNEAQ (reference sequence). This CDR3 has 15 residues. V lost 5 bases and J 6 bases, leaving 19 bases between the germline ends. As DNA, the CDR3 is TGTGCCAGCAGCCGAACAGGGGGAGGGCGGAAGACCCAGTACTTC. Translated: CASSRTGGGRKTQYF. Complete variable domain (other parts from reference TRBV7-9 and TRBJ2-5): DTGVSQNPRHKITKRGQNVTFRCDPISEHNRLYWYRQTLGQGPEFLTYFQNEAQLEKSRLLSDRFSAERPKGSFSTLEIQRTEQGDSAMYLCASSRTGGGRKTQYFGPGTRLLVL.

The genes are TRBV19 and TRBJ2-2; D possibly corresponds to TRBD1 (6 bases). CDR1 and CDR2 from the germline V gene are LNHDA and SQIVND (reference sequence). The CDR3 runs 15 residues. V shed 4 bases and J shed 2 bases, with 11 bases lying between them. The DNA for the CDR3 is TGTGCCAGTAGTAACCGAGGGGGAAACACCGGGGAGCTGTTTTTT. It yields the protein CASSNRGGNTGELFF.

V and J are TRBV15 and TRBJ1-6, with 7 bases aligning to TRBD1. Per germline, CDR1 LNHNV and CDR2 YYDKDF (reference sequence). Losses at the gene ends were 7 bases for V and 3 bases for J; bases not matched to a gene: 6. There are 15 residues in the CDR3. The CDR3 protein is CATTPGTVYNSPLHF. CDR3 DNA sequence: TGTGCCACCACGCCCGGGACAGTCTATAATTCACCCCTCCACTTT. The full variable domain, completed using reference TRBV15 and TRBJ1-6, is DAMVIQNPRYQVTQFGKPVTLSCSQTLNHNVMYWYQQKSSQAPKLLFHYYDKDFNNEADTPDNFQSRRPNTSFCFLDIRSPGLGDTAMYLCATTPGTVYNSPLHFGNGTRLTVT.